The TCR beta chain described here comes from a study of T cells after yellow fever vaccination. The CDR3 has 14 residues. Trimming removed 7 bases from V and 2 bases from J; junction bases left unmatched: 3. Germline V gene data show CDR1 as SNHLY and CDR2 as FYNNEI. A process of 5'RACE template switching, which added a universal primer site and UMIs, was used to make TCR cDNA. In TCRdb, the 5' RACE reads were re-called with MiXCR into one record per CDR3 protein. The sample consists of under 200,000 distinct CDR3 sequences, about 7% of them appearing once. This receptor was taken from a man aged 18 to 29 who received the YFV17D yellow fever vaccine. V and J are TRBV2 and TRBJ2-3; 10 nucleotides line up with TRBD2. The sample was CD4+ T cells sorted from PBMCs, taken around 5 days after the first yellow fever vaccination. Written as DNA, the CDR3 is TGTGCCAGCAAGCGGGGGGGTGCCACAGATACGCAGTATTTT. Protein: CASKRGGATDTQYF.